The 32 T cell receptor beta chains in this list originate from one sample, sequenced in a study of OX40 agonist ivuxolimab in advanced cancers. Library prep was done by the immunoSEQ multiplex PCR assay. In TCRdb, the immuneACCESS table is reduced to in-frame sequences with V and J assigned. These tables do not hold every clone; where another copy was compared, an unresolved V gene accounts for under half, and the others remain unexplained. This sample holds 40,000 to 60,000 clones; about 76% were observed only once. The biggest ten clones account for almost 6.5% of the sample. The sample consisted of CD4+ or CD8+ T cells sorted from blood, taken in a trial of the OX40 agonist ivuxolimab. These receptors originate from an adult with an advanced solid tumor such as melanoma, head and neck, liver or kidney cancer.

This clone was seen once. The J gene is TRBJ1-1, the V gene TRBV28; D uncertain. This CDR3 region has 11 residues. The germline V gene has CDR1 MDHEN and CDR2 SYDVKM. Trimming removed 2 bases from V and 8 bases from J, with 6 bases in between. CDR3 in amino acids: CASSLQTEAFF. The CDR3 nucleotides read TGTGCCAGCAGTTTACAGACCGAAGCTTTCTTT.

This clone was recorded only once. The chain couples TRBV19 to TRBJ2-5, with 8 bases matching TRBD2. The germline CDR1 and CDR2 sequences are LNHDA and SQIVND (reference sequence). V gave up 1 base and J gave up 2 bases; unmatched junction bases: 0. This CDR3 has 14 residues. The CDR3, as DNA: TGTGCCAGTAGTATAGCGGGAGGGCAAGAGACCCAGTACTTC. The encoded protein is CASSIAGGQETQYF.

This clone was recorded a few times. At one end, the junction sequence differs from germline, possibly due to a read error. V is TRBV10-2 and J is TRBJ1-1, with D possibly TRBD1 on 5 matching bases. Germline V gene sequence: CDR1 WSHSY, CDR2 SAAADI. The CDR3 runs 11 residues. The CDR3 region has the DNA TGCGCCAGCAGTGATCAGGGAGTACCCTCCTTT. Its translation: CASSDQGVPSF.

This clone has just one count. The genes are TRBV7-9 and TRBJ1-2; D is unclear. Per germline, CDR1 SEHNR and CDR2 FQNEAQ (reference sequence). The CDR3 runs 13 residues. Trimming removed 5 bases from V and 5 bases from J, with 12 bases in between. The CDR3 sequence is CASSMDFRYGYTF. The CDR3 DNA sequence: TGTGCCAGCAGCATGGATTTTCGATATGGCTACACCTTC. Variable domain in full (rest from reference TRBV7-9 and TRBJ1-2): DTGVSQNPRHKITKRGQNVTFRCDPISEHNRLYWYRQTLGQGPEFLTYFQNEAQLEKSRLLSDRFSAERPKGSFSTLEIQRTEQGDSAMYLCASSMDFRYGYTFGSGTRLTVV.

The V gene is TRBV7-2, the J gene TRBJ2-3; no reliable D call. The V end lost 5 bases, the J end lost 3 bases, and 15 bases lay between the germline ends. The V gene's germline CDR1 is SGHTA and CDR2 FQGNSA. The CDR3 runs to 15 residues. The CDR3 spells CASSPTGLVTDTQYF. The DNA of the CDR3 is TGTGCCAGCAGCCCGACCGGGCTAGTTACAGATACGCAGTATTTT.

By its share, this clone is medium-sized (0.01 to 0.1%). The chain links TRBV5-8 to TRBJ2-7; tentatively, D is TRBD2 (5 bases). Trimming left V 0 bases short and J 0 bases short, with 16 bases between. The germline V gene encodes CDR1 SGHTS and CDR2 YDEGEE. CDR3 length: 17 residues. The CDR3 loop is CASSLDSSSTSSYEQYV. The CDR3 bases are TGTGCCAGCAGCTTGGACAGTAGTTCAACTAGCTCCTACGAGCAGTACGTC.

The chain joins TRBV27 to TRBJ1-2, with a weak D call TRBD1 (5 bases). V gave up 11 bases and J gave up 4 bases, with 14 bases separating them. The CDR3 consists of 12 residues. Per the germline V gene, CDR1 is MNHEY and CDR2 is SMNVEV (reference sequence). In nucleotides, the CDR3 is TGTGCCTCCCGGGGGGGGTTCTATGGCTACACCTTC. Translating it yields CASRGGFYGYTF.

V usage is TRBV6-5 and J usage is TRBJ2-1; 7 bases fit TRBD2. The germline gives CDR1 MNHEY, CDR2 SVGAGI. There are 15 residues in the CDR3. Trimming took 6 bases from V and 6 from J; bases not matched to a gene: 11. The CDR3 DNA reads as TGTGCCAGCAGCCGCGGGAGTCTAGAATTCAATGAGCAGTTCTTC. Translating it yields CASSRGSLEFNEQFF.

This chain joins TRBV27 and TRBJ1-1; no clear D gene. V lost 5 bases and J lost 0, with 10 bases in between. This CDR3 region has 14 residues. Germline V gene sequence: CDR1 MNHEY, CDR2 SMNVEV (reference sequence). The CDR3 DNA reads as TGTGCCAGCAGTCTGACACCATTGAACACTGAAGCTTTCTTT. Translating it yields CASSLTPLNTEAFF.

This sequence joins TRBV7-8 and TRBJ1-5; D ambiguous. The length of the CDR3 is 16 residues. Trimming took off 3 bases at V and 2 bases at J, with 14 bases between the two ends. The germline V gene has CDR1 SGHVS and CDR2 FQNEAQ. CDR3 amino acids: CASSFGVPGGNQPQHF. CDR3 nucleotides: TGTGCCAGCAGCTTTGGCGTTCCGGGTGGCAATCAGCCCCAGCATTTT.

The gene calls are TRBV30 and TRBJ2-2; tentatively, D is TRBD1 (6 bases). Per germline, CDR1 GTSNPN and CDR2 SVGIG (reference sequence). The germline V and J ends were trimmed by 3 bases and 3 bases, with 8 bases remaining between them. The CDR3 covers 13 residues. The CDR3 nucleotides are TGTGCCTGGAGGACAGGCTACACCGGGGAGCTGTTTTTT. As protein: CAWRTGYTGELFF.

V usage is TRBV5-1 and J usage is TRBJ2-2; D assignment may be TRBD1 or TRBD2 (5 bases each). Germline loops: CDR1 SGHRS, CDR2 YFSETQ. Trimming took 3 bases from V and 4 from J, leaving 10 bases between them. The CDR3 loop spans 14 amino acids. CDR3 amino acids: CASSWGPSTGELFF. DNA of the CDR3: TGCGCCAGCAGCTGGGGACCTTCCACCGGGGAGCTGTTTTTT.

V and J are TRBV27 and TRBJ2-3; TRBD2 matches 8 bases. Germline V lookup: CDR1 MNHEY, CDR2 SMNVEV (reference sequence). Losses at the gene ends were 6 bases for V and 5 bases for J; bases not matched to a gene: 7. The length of the CDR3 is 14 residues. DNA for the CDR3: TGTGCCAGCAGGGGAGCGGGGGCCCAAGATACGCAGTATTTT. This sequence encodes CASRGAGAQDTQYF.

The chain has TRBV7-9 and TRBJ2-7, with 10 bases matching TRBD1. Germline CDR1 reads SEHNR; CDR2 reads FQNEAQ (reference sequence). V lost 4 bases, J lost 7 bases, and 16 bases stayed unmatched. This CDR3 spans 17 amino acids. The CDR3 loop is CASSSLDRGPISREQYV. The CDR3, as DNA: TGTGCCAGCAGCTCCCTCGACAGGGGGCCCATTTCGCGGGAGCAGTACGTC.

This clone was counted a few times. The chain has TRBV10-3 and TRBJ1-1; D gene ambiguous. The germline CDR1 and CDR2 sequences are ENHRY and SYGVKD. V lost 0 bases to trimming and J lost 4 bases, with 9 bases between them. The CDR3 is 14 residues long. CDR3 sequence reads: CAISESSEFTEAFF. The CDR3 nucleotides read TGTGCCATCAGTGAGTCAAGTGAGTTCACTGAAGCTTTCTTT.

This clone has only a few counts. The V and J genes are TRBV4-1 and TRBJ2-3; 7 nucleotides match TRBD2. The V gene's germline CDR1 is MGHRA and CDR2 YSYEKL. The CDR3 covers 17 residues. Trimming at V came to 4 bases and at J to 0 bases, leaving 10 bases not matched to a gene. Here the CDR3 reads CASSPRGDGVSTDTQYF. In DNA form, the CDR3 reads TGCGCCAGCAGCCCTCGGGGGGACGGGGTTAGCACAGATACGCAGTATTTT.

The gene calls are TRBV4-2 and TRBJ2-2; 8 bases match TRBD1. Germline V gene data show CDR1 as LGHNA and CDR2 as YNFKEQ. J gave up 2 bases and V 4 bases, and 3 bases lay outside the gene matches. The CDR3 runs to 15 residues. CDR3 bases: TGTGCCAGCAGCCTCGGACAGGGAAACACCGGGGAGCTGTTTTTT. The encoded protein is CASSLGQGNTGELFF.

This clone occurred a few times. The rearrangement joins TRBV19 to TRBJ1-5; no clear D gene. Germline CDR1 LNHDA, CDR2 SQIVND (reference sequence). Trimming cost V 4 bases and J 3 bases, with 13 bases left between them. CDR3 length: 15 amino acids. The CDR3 protein is CASSTSRAVNQPQHF. In DNA, the CDR3 is TGTGCCAGTAGTACAAGCCGGGCCGTCAATCAGCCCCAGCATTTT.

This clone was detected once. The chain uses TRBV9 and TRBJ2-7; 9 bases align to TRBD1. Per germline, CDR1 SGDLS and CDR2 YYNGEE. The CDR3 runs to 16 residues. J lost 3 bases, V lost 3 bases, and 10 bases had no gene match. The CDR3: CASSASTGGANYEQYF. The CDR3 DNA sequence: TGTGCCAGCAGCGCCTCCACAGGGGGCGCCAACTACGAGCAGTACTTC.

The rearrangement uses TRBV7-9 and TRBJ2-4, with 7 bases fitting TRBD2. Trimming took 5 bases from V and 3 from J; bases not matched to a gene: 10. CDR1 is SEHNR, CDR2 FQNEAQ, per germline (reference sequence). The CDR3 totals 16 residues. The CDR3 DNA follows: TGTGCCAGCAGCCCCCGGGGGGAAAGGAGCAAAAACATTCAGTACTTC. It specifies CASSPRGERSKNIQYF.

The J gene is TRBJ2-5, the V gene TRBV4-1; maybe TRBD1 (5 bases). Deletions cut 2 bases from V and 9 bases from J, with 13 bases between. The CDR3 runs to 13 residues. The germline CDR1 and CDR2 sequences are MGHRA and YSYEKL. In DNA, the CDR3 is TGCGCCAGCAGCCAACCGACAGACCCGGCCCAGTACTTC. Its protein product is CASSQPTDPAQYF.

The V gene is TRBV29-1, the J gene TRBJ2-2; TRBD2 agrees at 10 bases. The germline CDR1 and CDR2 sequences are SQVTM and ANQGSEA. V gave up 2 bases and J gave up 4 bases; unmatched junction bases: 4. There are 15 residues in the CDR3. The CDR3: CSVESASGSTGELFF. Written as DNA, the CDR3 is TGCAGCGTTGAATCCGCTAGCGGGAGCACCGGGGAGCTGTTTTTT.

The genes are TRBV27 and TRBJ2-5, with unresolved D. The CDR3 loop spans 11 amino acids. The germline V gene encodes CDR1 MNHEY and CDR2 SMNVEV (reference sequence). The V end lost 7 bases, the J end lost 5 bases, and 8 bases lay between the germline ends. This chain's CDR3 is CASILGETQYF. CDR3 in DNA: TGTGCCAGCATATTGGGGGAGACCCAGTACTTC.

The rearrangement joins TRBV10-2 to TRBJ2-1, with D maybe TRBD1 (5 bases). The CDR3 totals 16 residues. Germline V lookup: CDR1 WSHSY, CDR2 SAAADI. V dropped 4 bases and J dropped 0 bases, with 13 bases sitting between them. The CDR3 bases are TGCGCCAGCAGTGGGACACATACTCGCTCCTACAATGAGCAGTTCTTC. Its translation: CASSGTHTRSYNEQFF.

The chain carries TRBV21-1 and TRBJ2-3; the DNA was not used to check the table's D call, TRBD1. TRBV21-1 corresponds to a pseudogene. The CDR3 totals 16 residues. The CDR3 nucleotides read TGTGCCAGCAGCAAAAGGTGGACAGGGTGGGGAGATACGCAGTATTTT. It codes for CASSKRWTGWGDTQYF.

The chain carries TRBV6-1 and TRBJ1-1, with unresolved D. Trimming stripped 8 bases from V and 3 bases from J, with 10 bases between. Germline CDR1 reads MNHNS; CDR2 reads SASEGT. The CDR3 consists of 12 residues. CDR3 coding DNA: TGTGCCAGCGAGGCCGGCTACACTGAAGCTTTCTTT. It is translated as CASEAGYTEAFF.

Only a few counts were recorded for this clone. The chain uses TRBV7-6 and TRBJ1-3; D not certain. The CDR3 has 14 residues. The V gene lost 1 base and the J gene lost 9 bases, with 13 bases spanning the gap. Germline CDR1 reads SGHVS; CDR2 reads FNYEAQ. The CDR3 spells CASSLVQEAATIYF. The CDR3 bases are TGTGCCAGCAGCTTAGTACAAGAAGCGGCCACCATATATTTT.

This clone turned up a few times. This chain connects TRBV27 to TRBJ1-1; D not certain. The CDR3 has 11 amino acids. The V gene lost 5 bases and the J gene lost 7 bases, with 8 bases spanning the gap. CDR1 and CDR2 from the germline V gene are MNHEY and SMNVEV (reference sequence). The CDR3 reads CASSGLGEAFF. As DNA, the CDR3 is TGTGCCAGCAGTGGTTTGGGTGAAGCTTTCTTT.

This chain links TRBV6-5 with TRBJ1-5; possible D gene TRBD1, 5 bases. The V end was cut by 2 bases, the J end by 6 bases, with 14 bases between. The germline V gene encodes CDR1 MNHEY and CDR2 SVGAGI. The CDR3 length is 15 residues. CDR3 residues: CASSYGEGTGQPQHF. The CDR3 DNA reads as TGTGCCAGCAGTTACGGCGAGGGGACCGGTCAGCCCCAGCATTTT.

This sequence joins TRBV5-6 and TRBJ2-7; 8 bases match TRBD2. CDR3 size: 14 residues. Trimming took 4 bases from V and 2 from J; bases not matched to a gene: 5. Germline lookup yields CDR1 SGHDT and CDR2 YYEEEE. The CDR3: CASSPGTSAYEQYF. The CDR3 DNA reads TGTGCCAGCAGCCCGGGGACTAGTGCCTACGAGCAGTACTTC.

The chain carries TRBV5-6 and TRBJ1-2; 8 bases fit TRBD1. Germline-derived CDR1 and CDR2 are SGHDT and YYEEEE. The CDR3 contains 15 residues. Trimming took 2 bases from V and 4 from J; bases not matched to a gene: 7. In nucleotides, the CDR3 is TGTGCCAGCAGCTTAAGGACAGGGAGCGTCTATGGCTACACCTTC. Its protein product is CASSLRTGSVYGYTF.

J is TRBJ2-3 and V is TRBV5-6; 11 positions match TRBD2. Germline CDR1 is SGHDT and CDR2 is YYEEEE. V lost 3 bases to trimming and J lost 6 bases; unmatched junction nucleotides: 6. The CDR3 consists of 15 residues. DNA for the CDR3: TGTGCCAGCAGCTGGGGGACTAGCGGAGGTGATACGCAGTATTTT. It is translated as CASSWGTSGGDTQYF.